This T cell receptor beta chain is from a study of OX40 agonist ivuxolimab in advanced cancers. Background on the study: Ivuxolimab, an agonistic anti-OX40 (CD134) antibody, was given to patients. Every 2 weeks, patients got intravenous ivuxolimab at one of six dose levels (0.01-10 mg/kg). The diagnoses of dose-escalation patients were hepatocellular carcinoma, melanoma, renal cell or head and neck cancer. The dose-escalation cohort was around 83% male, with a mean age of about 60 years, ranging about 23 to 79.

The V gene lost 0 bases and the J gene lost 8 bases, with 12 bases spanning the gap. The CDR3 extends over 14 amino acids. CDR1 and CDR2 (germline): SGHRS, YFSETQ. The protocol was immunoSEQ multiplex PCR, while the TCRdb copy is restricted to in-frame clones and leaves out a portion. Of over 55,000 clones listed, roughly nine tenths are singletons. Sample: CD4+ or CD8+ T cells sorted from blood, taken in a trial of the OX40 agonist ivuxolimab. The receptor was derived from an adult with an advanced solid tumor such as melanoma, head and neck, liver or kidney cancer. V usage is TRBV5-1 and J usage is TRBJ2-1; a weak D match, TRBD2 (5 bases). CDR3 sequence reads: CASSLVSSMYEQFF. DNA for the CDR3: TGCGCCAGCAGCTTGGTTTCTAGCATGTATGAGCAGTTCTTC.